This is a list of T cell receptor beta chains from one sample in a study of beta chain features in type 1 diabetes. Sequenced by immunoSEQ multiplex PCR; TCRdb stores in-frame clones only, minus some. This sample yields under 900,000 clones, of which roughly a sixth are seen a single time; around 0.02% belongs to the top ten. Specimen: naive CD4+ T cells from blood. The source of these receptors is a woman aged 18-29 years in good health. Each CDR3 is given with its conserved first and last residue. The D gene is left open where the match is weak. Size values are once, few and many counts, or a class for expanded clones, and some rows have none.

D,V,size,J,DNA,CDR3
-,TRBV6-6,few,TRBJ1-4,TGTGCCAGCAGTTACTCGGGTTATACGGGACATGAAAAACTGTTTTTT,CASSYSGYTGHEKLFF
-,TRBV28,-,TRBJ1-2,TGTGCCACAAGGGCCGGACAGTCTGGCTACACCTTC,CATRAGQSGYTF
-,TRBV5-5,few,TRBJ2-5,TGTGCCAGCAGCTTCGGGGGTACGGCCATACAAGAGACCCAGTACTTC,CASSFGGTAIQETQYF
TRBD2,TRBV4-3,few,TRBJ2-4,TGCGCCAGCAGCCAAGATACTAGCGTAAACATTCAGTACTTC,CASSQDTSVNIQYF
TRBD2,TRBV7-9,few,TRBJ2-7,TGTGCCAGCAGCTTAGCGGGACTAGTAGGCGAGCAGTACTTC,CASSLAGLVGEQYF
TRBD1,TRBV10-3,few,TRBJ1-5,TGTGCCATCAGGCAGGGGGCGAATCAGCCCCAGCATTTT,CAIRQGANQPQHF
-,TRBV2,many,TRBJ1-3,TGTGCCAGCAGTGTCGACTCTGGAAACACCATATATTTT,CASSVDSGNTIYF
TRBD2,TRBV4-1,few,TRBJ2-1,TGCGCCAGCAGCCAAGGGGCACTAGCGGGCCGCTACAATGAGCAGTTCTTC,CASSQGALAGRYNEQFF
TRBD2,TRBV11-1,few,TRBJ2-7,TGTGCCAGCAGCGTCACTAGCGGGAGATACGAGCAGTACTTC,CASSVTSGRYEQYF
-,TRBV23-1,-,TRBJ2-7,TGCGCCAGCAGTCGTCAGGGGCGTCTAAACGAGCAGTACTTC,CASSRQGRLNEQYF
-,TRBV19,-,TRBJ2-6,TGTGCCAGTAGTATGGGCAGGCCTTCTGGGGCCAACGTCCTGACTTTC,CASSMGRPSGANVLTF
TRBD2,TRBV6-1,-,TRBJ2-7,TGTGCCGGTACTAGCGGGCGGAGCCCCTACGAGCAGTACTTC,CAGTSGRSPYEQYF
-,TRBV4-1,-,TRBJ2-1,TGCGCCTGCAGCCAGGATGGCACGTGGGTGGCTGAGCAGTTCTTC,CACSQDGTWVAEQFF
-,TRBV9,-,TRBJ2-1,TGTGCCAGCAGCGTAGCCCTAGGACTTTACTCCTACAATGAGCAGTTCTTC,CASSVALGLYSYNEQFF
-,TRBV5-1,-,TRBJ2-1,TGCGCCAGCAGCAGGGATCGCTCCTACAATGAGCAGTTCTTC,CASSRDRSYNEQFF
-,TRBV7-9,-,TRBJ1-3,TGTGCCAGCAGCTTAAGGAGCTCTGGAAACACCATATATTTT,CASSLRSSGNTIYF
TRBD2,TRBV20-1,few,TRBJ2-7,TGCAGTGTCAGCGGGACCTACGAGCAGTACTTC,CSVSGTYEQYF
-,TRBV13,-,TRBJ2-2,TGTGCCGGCAGAAAGGACACCGGGGAGCTGTTTTTT,CAGRKDTGELFF
TRBD2,TRBV12-5,-,TRBJ2-3,TGTGCTAGTGGTTCGGGACTAGCGGGAGGAAGGGCAGATACGCAGTATTTT,CASGSGLAGGRADTQYF
TRBD2,TRBV14,-,TRBJ2-1,TGTGCCAGCAGCCAAGATCTGTCTAGCGGGAGGGCTGGGCAGTTCTTC,CASSQDLSSGRAGQFF
-,TRBV28,few,TRBJ1-1,TGTGCCAGCAGGATTCAGCTGGGGGACACTGAAGCTTTCTTT,CASRIQLGDTEAFF
TRBD2,TRBV28,few,TRBJ2-5,TGTGCCAGCAAGGCGGGAGGGCCTGGAGAGACCCAGTACTTC,CASKAGGPGETQYF
-,TRBV18,-,TRBJ2-7,TGTGCCAGCTCACCCCTCGGTCGGCTTCCCTACGAGCAGTACTTC,CASSPLGRLPYEQYF
TRBD1,TRBV28,few,TRBJ2-1,TGTGCCAGCAGGGAAAGGGGGCCCAGCTCCTACAATGAGCAGTTCTTC,CASRERGPSSYNEQFF
-,TRBV15,few,TRBJ2-5,TGTGCCACCAACAAGGGGGGAGAGACCCAGTACTTC,CATNKGGETQYF
-,TRBV7-2,-,TRBJ2-3,TGTGCCAGCAGCTCGGGACACACAGGAGGCACAGATACGCAGTATTTT,CASSSGHTGGTDTQYF